This T cell receptor beta chain was profiled in a study of CD8 T cells in ankylosing spondylitis. Study results and limitations: The authors reported significant enrichment of disease-linked clones in matched ankylosing spondylitis synovial fluid.

Many counts were recorded for this clonotype. Antigen specificity is unknown. Germline CDR1 is SGHRS and CDR2 is YFSETQ. This CDR3 region has 14 residues. V dropped 0 bases and J dropped 5 bases, with 12 bases sitting between them. As the method for making TCR beta libraries, quantitative 5'-RACE with molecular barcodes was used. Using its own MiXCR run on the 5' RACE reads, TCRdb lists one record per CDR3 protein. Among about 35,000 distinct CDR3 sequences listed, under 13% were seen once. This TCR derives from a male donor with ankylosing spondylitis or in good health (not recorded which). The chain recombines TRBV5-1 with TRBJ2-7; D possibly uses TRBD1 or TRBD2 (5 bases each). The sequencing input was blood, either unsorted or a sorted T cell fraction (not recorded which). As DNA, the CDR3 is TGCGCCAGCAGCTTGGACCCGGGGACCAACGAGCAGTACTTC. It yields the protein CASSLDPGTNEQYF.